Shown below are 7 T cell receptor beta chains from a single sample sequenced in a study of T cell responses to AZD1222 COVID-19 vaccine (dated by TCRdb to the early 2020s). Receptor libraries were prepared by the immunoSEQ multiplex PCR assay. TCRdb provides this immuneACCESS table in a form limited to in-frame rearrangements. Some clones are lacking; in checked studies, under half of them reflect an unresolved V gene, and why the rest are absent is not known. This sample gives 180,000 or so clones in total; more than 90% of them show up just once. 2.6% of the sample is taken by the ten largest. The time point label for this specimen denotes: baseline before first vaccination. Sequenced here: peripheral blood, sampled on day 0 of AZD1222 vaccination. The receptors stem from an adult in good health.

The chain combines TRBV24-1 with TRBJ2-1, with 8 bases aligning to TRBD2. The germline V gene encodes CDR1 KGHDR and CDR2 SFDVKD. V shed 7 bases, J shed 7 bases, and the junction held 11 bases outside the gene matches. The CDR3 has 15 amino acids. The CDR3 nucleotides are TGTGCCACCAGCCTTAGCGGGAAATTGAGGAATGAGCAGTTCTTC. Its protein product is CATSLSGKLRNEQFF.

The rearrangement uses TRBV5-1 and TRBJ2-7, with a possible D match to TRBD2 (5 bases). V lost 4 bases and J 3 bases, leaving 14 bases between the germline ends. The germline gives CDR1 SGHRS, CDR2 YFSETQ. This CDR3 has 14 residues. The chain's CDR3 is CASSPSSGNYEQYF. The CDR3 bases are TGCGCCAGCAGCCCATCGTCCGGGAACTACGAGCAGTACTTC.

The rearrangement joins TRBV27 to TRBJ2-1; 9 positions match TRBD1. J gave up 7 bases and V 3 bases, and 4 bases lay outside the gene matches. The CDR3 covers 14 residues. Germline V gives CDR1 MNHEY, CDR2 SMNVEV (reference sequence). The CDR3 sequence: CASSLNRGPNEQFF. CDR3 nucleotide sequence: TGTGCCAGCAGTTTGAACAGGGGGCCGAATGAGCAGTTCTTC.

The chain combines TRBV4-1 with TRBJ2-2; D is perhaps TRBD2 (6 bases). Germline V gives CDR1 MGHRA, CDR2 YSYEKL. The V end lost 1 base, the J end lost 4 bases, and 13 bases lay between the germline ends. This CDR3 has 16 amino acids. The CDR3 region has the DNA TGCGCCAGCAGCCAAGTCTTTGGGCGGGGCACCGGGGAGCTGTTTTTT. It yields the protein CASSQVFGRGTGELFF.

This chain connects TRBV5-4 to TRBJ2-7; TRBD2 matches at 13 bases. The germline V gene encodes CDR1 SGHNT and CDR2 YYREEE (reference sequence). CDR3 size: 17 residues. V lost 2 bases and J lost 7; bases outside the gene matches: 12. CDR3 sequence (DNA): TGTGCCAGCAGCTTTGAGACTAGCGGGAGGACCAGGGGGGAGCAGTACTTC. This codes for CASSFETSGRTRGEQYF.

This rearrangement joins TRBV7-9 to TRBJ1-2; D uncertain. The CDR3 sequence is 14 residues long. Trimming took 1 base from V and 8 from J, leaving 14 bases between them. The V gene's germline CDR1 is SEHNR and CDR2 FQNEAQ (reference sequence). The CDR3 loop reads CASSLVQPGRGYTF. In DNA, the CDR3 is TGTGCCAGCAGCTTAGTTCAGCCCGGGAGGGGCTACACCTTC.

Only one count was recorded for this clone. The DNA for the CDR3 is TGTGCCAGCAGCGCTGACAGCCACGAGCAGTACTTC. Translating it yields CASSADSHEQYF. The chain employs TRBV7-6 and TRBJ2-7, with TRBD1 as a possible D gene (5 bases). CDR1 is SGHVS and CDR2 is FNYEAQ in the germline V gene. The CDR3 extends over 12 amino acids. V gave up 5 bases and J gave up 5 bases, with 10 bases separating them.